This TCR beta chain was sequenced for a study of regulatory T cells in long-lasting Graves disease. Time point specified: persistent/refractory GD, antithyroid drugs over 5 years with positive TRAb. PBMC RNA was the source of the TCR library. EDTA tubes collected roughly 9 milliliters of peripheral blood. Trimming stripped 4 bases from V and 6 bases from J, with 16 bases between. The CDR3 is 15 residues long. The germline CDR1 and CDR2 sequences are LNHDA and SQIVND (reference sequence). According to the study, TCR beta libraries were built with iRepertoire HTBI primers and CDR3-region Arm-PCR. Via MiXCR, TCRdb re-called the multiplex PCR reads, giving one row per CDR3 protein. The repertoire holds about 660,000 distinct CDR3 sequences, with about 30% as singletons. This clonotype turned up a few times.

This chain links TRBV19 with TRBJ1-5; perhaps TRBD1 as D (6 bases). The TCR comes from a female donor with Graves disease. Source: peripheral blood mononuclear cells (PBMCs), taken when the disease was refractory, from a patient treated with antithyroid drugs. CDR3 in amino acids: CASSRGQGFGQPQHF. In DNA, the CDR3 is TGTGCCAGTAGTAGGGGTCAGGGGTTCGGTCAGCCCCAGCATTTT.